The 5 T cell receptor beta chains below all came from one sample that was sequenced in a study of OX40 agonist ivuxolimab in advanced cancers. The library relied on the immunoSEQ multiplex PCR assay. What TCRdb holds here is the immuneACCESS table cut down to in-frame rearrangements. Part of the clones is not present; checked against another copy, under half of the missing clones reflect an unresolved V gene, and the others are unexplained. The sample table records over 80,000 clones; about 89% of these occur just once. The ten biggest clones cover 0.4% to 0.55% of the sample. This sample comprised CD4+ or CD8+ T cells sorted from blood, obtained in a trial of the OX40 agonist ivuxolimab. The origin of the receptors is an adult with an advanced solid tumor such as melanoma, head and neck, liver or kidney cancer.

This clone showed up just a few times. The junction does not match germline at one end; this may be a read error. The J gene is TRBJ1-5, the V gene TRBV19; unclear D gene. The CDR3 covers 14 residues. Germline V CDR1 and CDR2: LNHDA, SQIVND (reference sequence). In DNA form, the CDR3 reads TGTGCCAGTAGTATTCAGTCTAGCAGTCAGCCCCAGCATTTT. Amino acids: CASSIQSSSQPQHF.

V and J are TRBV2 and TRBJ1-2, with unresolved D. The germline CDR1 and CDR2 sequences are SNHLY and FYNNEI. CDR3 length: 13 residues. V lost 2 bases and J lost 4, with 8 bases in between. The CDR3 reads CASSELTVYGYTF. The CDR3 DNA is TGTGCCAGCAGTGAACTCACAGTCTATGGCTACACCTTC.

V usage is TRBV5-1 and J usage is TRBJ2-1, with TRBD1 identical over 8 bases. Germline CDR1 SGHRS, CDR2 YFSETQ. Trimming cost V 4 bases and J 3 bases; bases outside gene matches: 6. This CDR3 is built from 15 residues. The CDR3 bases are TGCGCCAGCAGCACTCAGGGGGCGGTCTACAATGAGCAGTTCTTC. Its translation is CASSTQGAVYNEQFF.

The chain joins TRBV30 to TRBJ2-3, with 12 nucleotides matching TRBD2. This CDR3 has 17 residues. Per the germline V gene, CDR1 is GTSNPN and CDR2 is SVGIG (reference sequence). The ends lost 3 bases at V and 6 bases at J; junction bases unmatched: 13. CDR3: CAWRQTSGGFTFDTQYF. The CDR3 DNA is TGTGCCTGGAGACAAACTAGCGGGGGGTTTACTTTCGATACGCAGTATTTT. The full variable domain, in which reference TRBV30 and TRBJ2-3 provide the parts outside the CDR3, is SQTIHQWPATLVQPVGSPLSLECTVEGTSNPNLYWYRQAAGRGLQLLFYSVGIGQISSEVPQNLSASRPQDRQFILSSKKLLLSDSGFYLCAWRQTSGGFTFDTQYFGPGTRLTVL.

The chain has TRBV5-8 and TRBJ1-5; D unclear. The CDR3 has 13 residues. V lost 5 bases and J lost 5, with 11 bases in between. The V gene's germline CDR1 is SGHTS and CDR2 YDEGEE. CDR3 DNA: TGTGCCAGCAGTTTTGGGCGCTATCAGCCCCAGCATTTT. Protein product: CASSFGRYQPQHF.